A single sample is the source of the 10 T cell receptor beta chains below, sequenced in a study of CD8 T cells in Susac syndrome. Random hexamers were used to reverse transcribe roughly 0.45 to 1 ug of RNA. TCRdb analysed the immunoSEQ multiplex PCR reads with MiXCR anew, one entry per CDR3 protein. In the table there are approximately 150,000 distinct CDR3 sequences, 90% to 97% of which are singletons. The sample was CD4+ T cells from PBMCs. The receptors here all came from a human donor with Susac syndrome.

The rearrangement links TRBV21-1 to TRBJ1-2; the table's D gene call, TRBD1, was not cross checked with the DNA. TRBV21-1 is marked as a pseudogene. CDR3 length equals 14 residues. In nucleotides, the CDR3 is TGTGCCAGCACCCCCCTTGTGGGGGAAAATGGCTACACCTTC. The encoded protein is CASTPLVGENGYTF.

The chain uses TRBV12-3 or TRBV12-4 and TRBJ2-2, with TRBD2 as a possible D gene (5 bases). There are 14 residues in the CDR3. V lost 1 base to trimming and J lost 4 bases, with 7 bases between them. The CDR3 reads CASSLGRGTGELFF. CDR3 sequence (DNA): TGTGCCAGCAGTTTAGGACGGGGCACCGGGGAGCTGTTTTTT.

The genes are TRBV5-1 and TRBJ2-3; TRBD1 matches 10 bases. The junction had 8 bases not matched to a gene; V was cut back by 3 bases and J by 7 bases. CDR3 length: 15 residues. Germline V CDR1 and CDR2: SGHRS, YFSETQ. As DNA, the CDR3 is TGCGCCAGCAGCTCCGGGACAGGGGTGGGGAATACGCAGTATTTT. Residues: CASSSGTGVGNTQYF.

In DNA form, the CDR3 reads TGCGCCAGCAGTCAATCAGAGTATCCACCAGGCTACACCTTC. Translation: CASSQSEYPPGYTF. The rearrangement links TRBV23-1 to TRBJ1-2, with D uncertain. TRBV23-1 is marked as an open reading frame, function uncertain. V was pared by 0 bases and J by 8 bases, with 13 bases between. This CDR3 comprises 14 residues.

The chain recombines TRBV12-3 or TRBV12-4 with TRBJ2-3; TRBD2 matches 12 bases. V shed 2 bases, J shed 4 bases, and the junction held 10 bases outside the gene matches. The CDR3 contains 18 residues. CDR3 protein: CASSLITSGRIRADTQYF. CDR3 nucleotides: TGTGCCAGCAGTTTAATAACTAGCGGGAGGATTCGCGCAGATACGCAGTATTTT.

This rearrangement joins TRBV20-1 to TRBJ2-5, with 8 bases lining up with TRBD1. Germline assignment: CDR1 DFQATT and CDR2 SNEGSKA (reference sequence). The CDR3 extends over 13 amino acids. V shed 3 bases, J shed 4 bases, and the junction held 4 bases outside the gene matches. CDR3 coding DNA: TGCAGTGCTAGCCCCGGGACAGGAGAGACCCAGTACTTC. Translating it yields CSASPGTGETQYF.

This chain joins TRBV2 and TRBJ2-1, with D possibly TRBD1 on 6 matching bases. Per the germline V gene, CDR1 is SNHLY and CDR2 is FYNNEI. The length of the CDR3 is 11 residues. V lost 11 bases and J lost 10, with 15 bases in between. The CDR3 region is CARQEVEEQFF. CDR3 bases: TGTGCCCGACAGGAGGTCGAGGAGCAGTTCTTC. The full variable domain, its missing parts supplied by reference TRBV2 and TRBJ2-1, is EPEVTQTPSHQVTQMGQEVILRCVPISNHLYFYWYRQILGQKVEFLVSFYNNEISEKSEIFDDQFSVERPDGSNFTLKIRSTKLEDSAMYFCARQEVEEQFFGPGTRLTVL.

The chain combines TRBV29-1 with TRBJ2-1, with TRBD2 matching 7 bases. Trimming at V came to 5 bases and at J to 3 bases, leaving 4 bases not matched to a gene. This CDR3 is 13 amino acids long. The V gene's germline CDR1 is SQVTM and CDR2 ANQGSEA. The CDR3 sequence is CSVRSSGYNEQFF. As DNA, the CDR3 is TGCAGCGTTCGGTCTAGCGGCTACAATGAGCAGTTCTTC.

In nucleotides, the CDR3 is TGCAGTGCTAGTCCGGGGGCGGACATTCAGTACTTC. Residues: CSASPGADIQYF. J is TRBJ2-4 and V is TRBV20-1; the D gene could be TRBD1 or TRBD2 (6 bases each). Deletions cut 3 bases from V and 8 bases from J, with 11 bases between. Germline-derived CDR1 and CDR2 are DFQATT and SNEGSKA (reference sequence). The CDR3 extends over 12 amino acids.

The genes are TRBV28 and TRBJ1-2; D uncertain. Germline V CDR1 and CDR2: MDHEN, SYDVKM. Trimming took 5 bases from V and 5 from J, leaving 15 bases between them. This CDR3 has 14 residues. CDR3 sequence reads: CASSLRPETYGYTF. The DNA of the CDR3 is TGTGCCAGCAGTCTACGACCGGAGACTTATGGCTACACCTTC.